One sample yielded the 14 T cell receptor beta chains listed below, sequenced in a study of a mutant IDH1 vaccine in newly diagnosed glioma. Time point meaning: week 35, safety follow-up. Every vaccination contained 300 ug of the mutant IDH1 20-mer peptide and was paired with topical imiquimod. Only in-frame clones appear in the TCRdb table, and some are missing; sequencing was by immunoSEQ multiplex PCR. Among around 31,000 clones listed, roughly 78% were seen once. What these receptors recognize is not known. The source was PBMCs, collected from a glioma patient whose treatment included an IDH1 peptide vaccine. Receptors originate from a woman in her thirties or forties with glioma.

The CDR3 is CASSYSKSGSPLHF. In DNA, the CDR3 is TGTGCCAGCAGTTACTCGAAATCTGGGTCACCCCTCCACTTT. J is TRBJ1-6 and V is TRBV6-5; unclear D gene. CDR1 and CDR2 (germline): MNHEY, SVGAGI. Trimming cost V 0 bases and J 10 bases, with 10 bases left between them. The CDR3 contains 14 residues.

The V gene is TRBV15, the J gene TRBJ2-7; the match to TRBD1 covers 8 bases. With 9 bases clipped from V and 3 bases from J, the junction kept 10 bases outside the gene matches. Germline CDR1 is LNHNV and CDR2 is YYDKDF (reference sequence). This CDR3 has 14 amino acids. The CDR3 is CATSDRAKVYEQYF. In DNA form, the CDR3 reads TGTGCCACTTCGGACAGGGCGAAAGTCTACGAGCAGTACTTC. Full variable domain (missing parts from reference TRBV15 and TRBJ2-7): DAMVIQNPRYQVTQFGKPVTLSCSQTLNHNVMYWYQQKSSQAPKLLFHYYDKDFNNEADTPDNFQSRRPNTSFCFLDIRSPGLGDTAMYLCATSDRAKVYEQYFGPGTRLTVT.

The rearrangement joins TRBV13 to TRBJ2-3; D is unresolved. V shed 5 bases and J shed 1 base, with 7 bases lying between them. Germline values: CDR1 PRHDT, CDR2 FYEKMQ (reference sequence). The CDR3 runs 13 residues. The CDR3 spells CASSPDGTDTQYF. CDR3 nucleotide sequence: TGTGCCAGCAGCCCAGACGGCACAGATACGCAGTATTTT.

This clone was recorded once. The chain couples TRBV14 to TRBJ2-2; tentatively, D is TRBD1 (6 bases). The CDR3 sequence is 15 residues long. Germline V CDR1 and CDR2: SGHDN, FVKESK. V was trimmed by 3 bases and J by 6 bases, leaving 14 bases between them. The CDR3 sequence is CASSQTLRGSGELFF. Written as DNA, the CDR3 is TGTGCCAGCAGCCAGACCCTAAGGGGGTCCGGGGAGCTGTTTTTT. The complete variable domain, with remaining parts taken from reference TRBV14 and TRBJ2-2, reads EAGVTQFPSHSVIEKGQTVTLRCDPISGHDNLYWYRRVMGKEIKFLLHFVKESKQDESGMPNNRFLAERTGGTYSTLKVQPAELEDSGVYFCASSQTLRGSGELFFGEGSRLTVL.

This chain uses TRBV6-5 with TRBJ2-7; no firm D call. Germline assignment: CDR1 MNHEY and CDR2 SVGAGI. The V gene lost 0 bases and the J gene lost 2 bases, with 8 bases spanning the gap. This CDR3 region has 14 residues. CDR3 DNA: TGTGCCAGCAGTTACTCGAACCGTCCCTACGAGCAGTACTTC. It codes for CASSYSNRPYEQYF.

This chain links TRBV7-9 with TRBJ2-6; TRBD1 aligns across 9 bases. From germline, CDR1 is SEHNR and CDR2 FQNEAQ (reference sequence). The CDR3 extends over 17 amino acids. V lost 7 bases and J lost 7; bases outside the gene matches: 14. The CDR3 DNA is TGTGCCAGCATGTTCCGGGACAGGGATGAATTTGCCAACGTCCTGACTTTC. Translation gives CASMFRDRDEFANVLTF.

The chain recombines TRBV5-4 with TRBJ2-7; D tentatively reads TRBD1 or TRBD2 (6 bases each). The CDR3 has 13 residues. The germline CDR1 and CDR2 sequences are SGHNT and YYREEE (reference sequence). Between the trimmed V and J ends, which lost 0 bases and 6 bases, there was a span of 10 bases. The CDR3 DNA sequence: TGTGCCAGCAGCTTGGTGGGGGGCTCCGAGCAGTACTTC. Protein: CASSLVGGSEQYF.

The chain employs TRBV2 and TRBJ2-7, with unresolved D. The CDR3 is made up of 12 amino acids. Germline V gives CDR1 SNHLY, CDR2 FYNNEI. V shed 5 bases and J shed 3 bases, with 8 bases lying between them. The CDR3 spells CASSLGYYEQYF. The DNA for the CDR3 is TGTGCCAGCAGTCTGGGATACTACGAGCAGTACTTC. Looking up the rest from reference TRBV2 and TRBJ2-7 gives the full variable domain: EPEVTQTPSHQVTQMGQEVILRCVPISNHLYFYWYRQILGQKVEFLVSFYNNEISEKSEIFDDQFSVERPDGSNFTLKIRSTKLEDSAMYFCASSLGYYEQYFGPGTRLTVT.

Here the CDR3 DNA reads TGTGCCAGCAGCTTGGGGGCAGGGGACTATGGCTACACCTTC. Protein product: CASSLGAGDYGYTF. V usage is TRBV5-4 and J usage is TRBJ1-2; D might be TRBD1 (6 bases). The CDR3 runs 14 residues. V dropped 0 bases and J dropped 3 bases, with 9 bases sitting between them. CDR1 and CDR2 from the germline V gene are SGHNT and YYREEE (reference sequence).

This rearrangement joins TRBV2 to TRBJ2-7; D assignment may be TRBD1 or TRBD2 (5 bases each). The CDR3 has 13 residues. Trimming stripped 5 bases from V and 3 bases from J, with 11 bases between. Germline assignment: CDR1 SNHLY and CDR2 FYNNEI. The CDR3 DNA reads TGTGCCAGCAGTCTCGGGACCAGCTACGAGCAGTACTTC. Residues: CASSLGTSYEQYF.

The chain employs TRBV2 and TRBJ1-4, with D possibly TRBD1 on 5 matching bases. The V gene lost 7 bases and the J gene lost 3 bases, with 12 bases spanning the gap. Germline V CDR1 and CDR2: SNHLY, FYNNEI. The CDR3 sequence is 14 residues long. CDR3 in DNA: TGTGCCAGCAACACGGGACGCCCTAATGAAAAACTGTTTTTT. Its protein product is CASNTGRPNEKLFF.

The chain joins TRBV19 to TRBJ1-4; D unresolved. The CDR3 is 16 residues long. In germline, CDR1 is LNHDA, CDR2 SQIVND (reference sequence). The ends were cut back, 5 bases at V and 1 base at J, with 14 bases in the middle. In DNA form, the CDR3 reads TGTGCCAGTAGTCCTCAAAGAGAGGGAACTAATGAAAAACTGTTTTTT. Translation gives CASSPQREGTNEKLFF.

The chain couples TRBV5-1 to TRBJ1-1, with a tentative D call TRBD1 (5 bases). Looked up from germline, CDR1 is SGHRS and CDR2 is YFSETQ. This CDR3 is built from 14 residues. Trimming left V 0 bases short and J 1 base short, with 7 bases between. CDR3 DNA: TGCGCCAGCAGCTTGGGACAGTCGAACACTGAAGCTTTCTTT. As protein: CASSLGQSNTEAFF. Filled out from reference TRBV5-1 and TRBJ1-1, the complete variable domain reads KAGVTQTPRYLIKTRGQQVTLSCSPISGHRSVSWYQQTPGQGLQFLFEYFSETQRNKGNFPGRFSGRQFSNSRSEMNVSTLELGDSALYLCASSLGQSNTEAFFGQGTRLTVV.

The CDR3 DNA follows: TGTGCCAGCAGCTTCCCCTCTTCCTATGGCTACACCTTC. It yields the protein CASSFPSSYGYTF. The chain recombines TRBV13 with TRBJ1-2; D is undetermined. CDR3 length equals 13 residues. V was trimmed by 3 bases and J by 4 bases, leaving 9 bases between them. Per germline, CDR1 PRHDT and CDR2 FYEKMQ (reference sequence).